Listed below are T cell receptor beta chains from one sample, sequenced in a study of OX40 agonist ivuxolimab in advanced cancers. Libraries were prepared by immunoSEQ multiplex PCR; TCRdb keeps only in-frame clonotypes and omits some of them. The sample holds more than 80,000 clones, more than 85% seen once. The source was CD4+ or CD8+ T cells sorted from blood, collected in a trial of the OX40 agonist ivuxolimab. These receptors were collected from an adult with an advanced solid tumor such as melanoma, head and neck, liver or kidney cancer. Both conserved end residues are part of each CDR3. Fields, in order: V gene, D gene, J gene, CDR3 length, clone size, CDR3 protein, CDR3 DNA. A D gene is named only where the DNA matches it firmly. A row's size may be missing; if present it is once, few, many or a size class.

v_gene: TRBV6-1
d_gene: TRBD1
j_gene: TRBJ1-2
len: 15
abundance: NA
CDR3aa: CASTRDRVYLLGYTF
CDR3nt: TGTGCCAGCACCAGGGACAGGGTGTACCTTCTTGGCTACACCTTC

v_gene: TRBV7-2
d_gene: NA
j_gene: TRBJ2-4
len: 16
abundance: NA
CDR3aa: CASSRRGTEAKNIQYF
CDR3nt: TGTGCCAGCAGCCGAAGGGGTACCGAGGCCAAAAACATTCAGTACTTC

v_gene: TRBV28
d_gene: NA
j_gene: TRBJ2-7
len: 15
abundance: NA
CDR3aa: CASSLTTTRQDEQYF
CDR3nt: TGTGCCAGCAGTTTGACGACAACCCGGCAAGACGAGCAGTACTTC

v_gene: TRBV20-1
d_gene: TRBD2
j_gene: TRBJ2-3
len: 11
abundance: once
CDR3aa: CSAMTSRTQYF
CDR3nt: TGCAGTGCCATGACTAGCCGTACGCAGTATTTT

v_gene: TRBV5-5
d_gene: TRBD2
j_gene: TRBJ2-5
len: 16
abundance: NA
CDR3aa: CASSRPRLAGGETQYF
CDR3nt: TGTGCCAGCAGCAGACCAAGGCTAGCGGGTGGTGAGACCCAGTACTTC

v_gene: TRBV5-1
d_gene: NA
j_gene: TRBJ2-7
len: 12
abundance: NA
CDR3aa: CASSLGVYEQYF
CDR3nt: TGCGCCAGCAGCTTGGGCGTTTACGAGCAGTACTTC

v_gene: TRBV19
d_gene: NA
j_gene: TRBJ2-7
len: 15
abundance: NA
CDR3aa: CASSNNRAPAYEQYF
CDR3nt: TGTGCCAGTAGTAACAACAGGGCCCCGGCCTACGAGCAGTACTTC

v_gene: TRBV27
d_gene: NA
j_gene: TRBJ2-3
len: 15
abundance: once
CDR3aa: CASSRSFLGQDTQYF
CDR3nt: TGTGCCAGCAGTAGGTCGTTTCTGGGCCAAGATACGCAGTATTTT

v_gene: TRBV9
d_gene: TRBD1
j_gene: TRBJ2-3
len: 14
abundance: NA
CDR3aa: CASAAGGDRGTQYF
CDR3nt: TGTGCCAGCGCCGCGGGAGGGGACAGGGGGACGCAGTATTTT

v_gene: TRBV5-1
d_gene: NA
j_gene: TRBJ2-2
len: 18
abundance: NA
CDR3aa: CASSLEAGPFRNTGELFF
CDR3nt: TGCGCCAGCAGCTTGGAGGCAGGACCTTTTCGGAACACCGGGGAGCTGTTTTTT

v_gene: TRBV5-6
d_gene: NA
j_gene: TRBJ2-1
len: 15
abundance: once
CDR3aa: CASSGLRSSYNEQFF
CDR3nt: TGTGCCAGCAGCGGATTGCGGAGCTCCTACAATGAGCAGTTCTTC

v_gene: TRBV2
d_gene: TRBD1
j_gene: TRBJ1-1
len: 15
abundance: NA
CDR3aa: CASSQAGTANTEAFF
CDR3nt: TGTGCCAGCAGCCAGGCGGGGACAGCGAACACTGAAGCTTTCTTT

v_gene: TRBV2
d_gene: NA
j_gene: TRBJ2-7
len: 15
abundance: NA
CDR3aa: CASSGPEAGFYEQYF
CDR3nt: TGTGCCAGCAGCGGTCCCGAGGCCGGGTTCTACGAGCAGTACTTC

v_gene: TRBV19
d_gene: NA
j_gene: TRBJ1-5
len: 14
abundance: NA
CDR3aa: CASSMGLGDQPQHF
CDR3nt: TGTGCCAGTAGTATGGGGCTGGGGGATCAGCCCCAGCATTTT

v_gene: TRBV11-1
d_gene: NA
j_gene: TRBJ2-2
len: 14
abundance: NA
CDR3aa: CASSLSGNTGELFF
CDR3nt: TGTGCCAGCAGCCTATCGGGTAACACCGGGGAGCTGTTTTTT

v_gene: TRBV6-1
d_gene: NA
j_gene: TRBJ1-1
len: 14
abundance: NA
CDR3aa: CASIPGRPNTEAFF
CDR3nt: TGTGCCAGCATCCCGGGACGACCGAACACTGAAGCTTTCTTT

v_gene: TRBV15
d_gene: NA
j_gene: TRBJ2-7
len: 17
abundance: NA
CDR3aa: CATSRDKLTLNGVEQYF
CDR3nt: TGTGCCACCAGCAGAGATAAGTTAACGCTAAACGGCGTCGAGCAGTACTTC

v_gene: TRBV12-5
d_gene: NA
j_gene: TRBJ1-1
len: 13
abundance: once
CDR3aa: CASGLGGRTPAFF
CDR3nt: TGTGCTAGTGGTTTGGGGGGGCGGACTCCCGCCTTCTTT

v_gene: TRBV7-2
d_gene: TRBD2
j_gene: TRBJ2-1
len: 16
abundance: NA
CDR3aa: CASSREGLAGYNEQFF
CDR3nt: TGTGCCAGCAGCCGAGAGGGACTAGCGGGATACAATGAGCAGTTCTTC

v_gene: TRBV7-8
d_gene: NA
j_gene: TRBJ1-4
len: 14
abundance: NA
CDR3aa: CASSRTEGNEKLFF
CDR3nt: TGTGCCAGCAGCCGGACGGAAGGGAATGAAAAACTGTTTTTT

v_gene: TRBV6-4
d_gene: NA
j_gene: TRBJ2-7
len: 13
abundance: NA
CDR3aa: CASSQTGPYEQYF
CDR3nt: TGTGCCAGCAGCCAGACAGGCCCCTACGAGCAGTACTTC

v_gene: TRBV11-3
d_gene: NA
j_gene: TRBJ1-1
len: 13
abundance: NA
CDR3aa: CASSLDSRTEAFF
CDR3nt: TGTGCCAGCAGCTTAGATAGCCGTACTGAAGCTTTCTTT

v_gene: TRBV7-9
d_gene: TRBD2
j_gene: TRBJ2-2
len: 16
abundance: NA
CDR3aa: CASSLALAGDTGELFF
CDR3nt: TGTGCCAGCAGCTTAGCGCTAGCGGGGGACACCGGGGAGCTGTTTTTT

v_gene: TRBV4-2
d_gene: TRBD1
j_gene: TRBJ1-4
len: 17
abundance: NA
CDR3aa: CASSPMVGTGSSEKLFF
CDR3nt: TGTGCCAGCAGCCCCATGGTCGGGACAGGGTCGTCTGAAAAACTGTTTTTT

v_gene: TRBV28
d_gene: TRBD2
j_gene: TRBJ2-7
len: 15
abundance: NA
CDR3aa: CASSQREAVRGEQYF
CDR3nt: TGTGCCAGCTCTCAGCGGGAGGCCGTTCGGGGCGAGCAGTACTTC

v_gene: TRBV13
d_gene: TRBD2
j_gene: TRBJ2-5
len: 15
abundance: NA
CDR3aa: CASSQLTSGRETQYF
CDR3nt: TGTGCCAGCAGCCAGCTGACTAGCGGGAGAGAGACCCAGTACTTC

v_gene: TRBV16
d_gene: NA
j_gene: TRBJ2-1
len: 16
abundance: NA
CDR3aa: CASSQSSDLRHNEQFF
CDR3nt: TGTGCCAGCAGCCAATCGTCCGATCTCCGCCACAATGAGCAGTTCTTC

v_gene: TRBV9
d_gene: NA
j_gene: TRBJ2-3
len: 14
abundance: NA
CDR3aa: CASSVGGSADTQYF
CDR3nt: TGTGCCAGCAGCGTGGGTGGGAGCGCAGATACGCAGTATTTT

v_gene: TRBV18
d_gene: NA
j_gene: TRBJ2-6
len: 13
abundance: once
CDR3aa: CASSASGANVLTF
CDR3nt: TGTGCCAGCTCAGCCTCTGGGGCCAACGTCCTGACTTTC

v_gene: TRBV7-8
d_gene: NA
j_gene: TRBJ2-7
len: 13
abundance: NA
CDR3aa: CASSPSRGYEQYF
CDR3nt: TGTGCCAGCAGCCCCTCCCGGGGATACGAGCAGTACTTC

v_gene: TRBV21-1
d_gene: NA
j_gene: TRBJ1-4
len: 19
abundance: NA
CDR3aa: CASSSRRGTGGAFGEKLFF
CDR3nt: TGTGCCAGCAGCTCAAGGAGAGGGACAGGGGGCGCCTTTGGTGAAAAACTGTTTTTT

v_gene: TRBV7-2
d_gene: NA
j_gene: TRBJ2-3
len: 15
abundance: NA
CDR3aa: CASSVSTLGTDTQYF
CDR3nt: TGTGCCAGCAGCGTATCGACACTTGGCACAGATACGCAGTATTTT

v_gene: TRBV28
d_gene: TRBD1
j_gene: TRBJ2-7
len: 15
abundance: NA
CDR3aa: CASSFTTGGDAEQYF
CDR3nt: TGTGCCAGCAGTTTTACGACAGGGGGCGATGCCGAGCAGTACTTC

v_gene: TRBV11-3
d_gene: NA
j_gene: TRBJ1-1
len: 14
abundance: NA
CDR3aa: CASSFGGRASEAFF
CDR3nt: TGTGCCAGCAGCTTTGGAGGCAGGGCGAGTGAAGCTTTCTTT

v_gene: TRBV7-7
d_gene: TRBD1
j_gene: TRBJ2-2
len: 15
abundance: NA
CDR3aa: CASSVGTGVTGELFF
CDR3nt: TGTGCCAGCAGCGTCGGGACAGGCGTCACCGGGGAGCTGTTTTTT

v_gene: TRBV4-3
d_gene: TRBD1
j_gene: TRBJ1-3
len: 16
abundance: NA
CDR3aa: CASSQDRDSGRNTIYF
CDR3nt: TGCGCCAGCAGCCAAGATCGGGACAGCGGACGAAACACCATATATTTT

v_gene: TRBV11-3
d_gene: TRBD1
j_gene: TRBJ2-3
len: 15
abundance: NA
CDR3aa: CASSRSGQEYGTQYF
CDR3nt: TGTGCCAGCAGCCGGTCGGGACAGGAGTACGGTACGCAGTATTTT